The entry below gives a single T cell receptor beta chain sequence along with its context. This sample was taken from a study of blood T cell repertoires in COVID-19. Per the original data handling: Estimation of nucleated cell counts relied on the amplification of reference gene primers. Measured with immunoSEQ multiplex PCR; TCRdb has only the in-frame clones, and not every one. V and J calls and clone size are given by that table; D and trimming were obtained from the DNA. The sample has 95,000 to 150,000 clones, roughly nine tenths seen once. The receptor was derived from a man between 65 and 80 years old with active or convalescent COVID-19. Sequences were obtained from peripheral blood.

CDR3 sequence reads: CASSLLLADNEQFF. CDR3 in DNA: TGTGCCAGCAGCTTACTACTAGCGGACAATGAGCAGTTCTTC. J is TRBJ2-1 and V is TRBV7-9, with TRBD2 matching over 8 bases. The J segment lost 5 bases and the V segment lost 2 bases, leaving 2 bases of the junction unmatched. The CDR3 is made up of 14 amino acids. Germline CDR1 is SEHNR and CDR2 is FQNEAQ (reference sequence).